This T cell receptor (beta chain) was found in a study of regulatory T cells in long-lasting Graves disease. Time point denoted: newly diagnosed GD, antithyroid drugs for less than 3 months. RNA extracted from PBMCs served as the sequencing template. This clonotype was found many times. Its antigen is not known. General study results and limits: It was in persistent disease that TRBV28, TRBJ1-2 and TRBJ2-5 were favored.

The V end lost 5 bases, the J end lost 8 bases, and 18 bases lay between the germline ends. CDR3 length equals 14 residues. TCR beta libraries were built with iRepertoire HTBI primers and Arm-PCR of CDR3 regions. TCRdb re-called the multiplex PCR reads with MiXCR, one entry per CDR3 protein. The sample yields 500,000 or so distinct CDR3 sequences, around 15% seen once. These data also featured in a second study, about T cells in Graves' hyperthyroidism and ophthalmopathy. That work contributes: Most expanded thyroid clonotypes above 0.001 also appeared in blood.

The source of this sequence is a woman in her fifties or sixties with Graves disease. The sequencing here drew on peripheral blood mononuclear cells (PBMCs), taken at new diagnosis, from a patient treated with antithyroid drugs. The genes are TRBV12-3 or TRBV12-4 and TRBJ2-5, with D maybe TRBD2 (6 bases). CDR3: CASSTRDFASTQYF. In DNA form, the CDR3 reads TGTGCCAGCAGTACCCGGGACTTTGCTTCCACCCAGTACTTC.